Shown below are 8 T cell receptor beta chains from a single sample sequenced in a study of regulatory T cells in long-lasting Graves disease. The time point here: newly diagnosed GD, antithyroid drugs for less than 3 months. From PBMCs, RNA was extracted and then used to make the TCR library. iRepertoire HTBI primers and Arm-PCR of CDR3 regions built TCR beta libraries. One entry per CDR3 protein, called by TCRdb with MiXCR from the multiplex PCR reads. The profile shows hundreds of thousands of distinct CDR3 sequences, around 15% of them singletons. Another study also made use of these data, one on T cells in Graves' hyperthyroidism and ophthalmopathy.

The sample in question was peripheral blood mononuclear cells (PBMCs), obtained at new diagnosis, from a patient treated with antithyroid drugs. Receptor source: a woman in her twenties or thirties with Graves disease.

There are a few counts of this clonotype. V usage is TRBV5-8 and J usage is TRBJ1-1; D unresolved. V was trimmed by 1 base and J by 1 base, leaving 20 bases between them. The germline V gene encodes CDR1 SGHTS and CDR2 YDEGEE. The length of the CDR3 is 18 residues. This CDR3 reads CASSLWLSAGLRNTEAFF. The CDR3 region has the DNA TGTGCCAGCAGCTTGTGGTTAAGTGCAGGTCTGAGGAACACTGAAGCTTTCTTT.

As to this clonotype: One end of the junction varies from germline; a read error may be responsible. V and J are TRBV20-1 and TRBJ1-6; D unclear. Germline V gene lookup returns CDR1 DFQATT and CDR2 SNEGSKA (reference sequence). The CDR3 has 13 amino acids. As DNA, the CDR3 is TGCAGTGCTAGAGAGCAGGTTGACTCACCCCCCCACTTT. Its translation: CSAREQVDSPPHF.

At least ten counts were recorded for this clonotype. The chain combines TRBV29-1 with TRBJ1-2; D remains unclear. In germline, CDR1 is SQVTM, CDR2 ANQGSEA. Trimming shortened V by 7 bases and J by 8 bases, and 14 bases separated the two germline ends. CDR3 size: 11 residues. CDR3 sequence (DNA): TGCAGCGCCCTTCGGGAGCGCGGCTACACCTTC. Amino acid sequence: CSALRERGYTF.

This clonotype came up many times. The chain joins TRBV6-1 to TRBJ2-1; the D is unclear. In germline, CDR1 is MNHNS, CDR2 SASEGT. The length of the CDR3 is 13 residues. V lost 6 bases and J 7 bases, leaving 13 bases between the germline ends. The CDR3 reads CASRPINRNEQFF. CDR3 nucleotides: TGTGCCAGCAGGCCTATAAACAGAAATGAGCAGTTCTTC.

This clonotype has a handful of counts. The CDR3: CASSLEGSVGLVGELFF. CDR3 nucleotide sequence: TGTGCCAGCAGCTTAGAGGGGTCGGTGGGGCTTGTCGGGGAGCTGTTTTTT. The chain uses TRBV7-2 and TRBJ2-2; D possibly corresponds to TRBD1 (5 bases). Germline CDR1 reads SGHTA; CDR2 reads FQGNSA. Trimming pared 1 base from V and 7 bases from J, leaving 19 bases between. CDR3 size: 17 residues.

This chain joins TRBV6-2 or TRBV6-3 and TRBJ2-3; 13 bases fit TRBD2. CDR1 is MNHEY, CDR2 SVGEGT, per germline. The CDR3 extends over 17 amino acids. Trimming removed 5 bases from V and 8 bases from J; junction bases left unmatched: 13. The CDR3 here is CASSPWTSGSQSGTQYF. CDR3 DNA sequence: TGTGCCAGCAGTCCTTGGACTAGCGGGAGCCAATCCGGTACGCAGTATTTT.

This clonotype was detected only a few times. A read error may be the cause here, since a much bigger clone is one base away. The rearrangement links TRBV10-3 to TRBJ1-2; D is unresolved. This CDR3 region has 13 residues. V shed 2 bases and J shed 2 bases, with 6 bases lying between them. Germline V CDR1 and CDR2: ENHRY, SYGVKD. The CDR3 DNA reads as TGTGCCATCAGTGAGCTGGAAAACTATGGCTACACCTTC. Amino acids: CAISELENYGYTF.

This clonotype was counted ten times or more. The genes are TRBV7-8 and TRBJ2-1, with D perhaps TRBD2 (6 bases). CDR3 size: 15 residues. V lost 2 bases, J lost 9 bases, and 17 bases lay in between. Germline V lookup: CDR1 SGHVS, CDR2 FQNEAQ. CDR3 sequence reads: CASSLRPTSNPEQFF. The CDR3 region has the DNA TGTGCCAGCAGCTTAAGGCCTACTAGCAACCCTGAGCAGTTCTTC.